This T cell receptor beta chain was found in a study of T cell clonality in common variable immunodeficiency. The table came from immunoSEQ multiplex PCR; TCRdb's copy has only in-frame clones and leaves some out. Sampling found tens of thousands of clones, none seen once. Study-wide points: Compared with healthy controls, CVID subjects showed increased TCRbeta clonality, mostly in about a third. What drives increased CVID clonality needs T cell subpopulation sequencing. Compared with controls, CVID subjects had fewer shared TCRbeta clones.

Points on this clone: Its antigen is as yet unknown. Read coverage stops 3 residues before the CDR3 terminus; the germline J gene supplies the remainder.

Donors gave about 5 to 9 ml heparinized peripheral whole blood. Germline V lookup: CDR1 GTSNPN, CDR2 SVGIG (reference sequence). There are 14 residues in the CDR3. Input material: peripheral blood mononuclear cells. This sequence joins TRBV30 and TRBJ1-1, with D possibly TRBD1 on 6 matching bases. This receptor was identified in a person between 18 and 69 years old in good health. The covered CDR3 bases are TGTGCCTGGAGTTGGGCTAGCGGGGACAATGAG. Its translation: CAWSWASGDNE. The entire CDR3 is CAWSWASGDNEAFF.